Given below is one TCR beta chain in context. Its antigen is unidentified. This entry belongs to a study of naive and memory T cell subsets. Study observations and caveats: Each distinct alpha or beta sequence counts as one clonotype. In naive cells, over 90% of TCR sequences were seen only once. In CD4 and CD8 cells, diversity dropped from naive through EMRA.

Cells stained for CD3, CD4, CD8, CD45RA and CD27 were sorted into four subsets. V was trimmed by 6 bases and J by 1 base, leaving 16 bases between them. CDR1 and CDR2 (germline): SEHNR, FQNEAQ (reference sequence). There are 16 residues in the CDR3. Two oligonucleotides, mixed equimolar, formed the beta constant-region primer covering TRBC1 and TRBC2. Ligated cDNA was amplified by four rounds of PCR with nested alpha and beta constant-region primers and SP2. TCRdb recomputed calls from the UMI-ligation and nested PCR reads with MiXCR, one row per CDR3 protein. The sample lists approximately 20,000 distinct CDR3 sequences; over 7% were seen once.

The chain uses TRBV7-9 and TRBJ2-1, with D perhaps matching TRBD1 or TRBD2 (5 bases each). This clonotype originated in a human donor in good health. Sequencing input: central memory CD8+ T cells from blood. CDR3 sequence reads: CASRRTQGLSYNEQFF. Written as DNA, the CDR3 is TGTGCCAGCAGGCGGACTCAGGGATTATCCTACAATGAGCAGTTCTTC.